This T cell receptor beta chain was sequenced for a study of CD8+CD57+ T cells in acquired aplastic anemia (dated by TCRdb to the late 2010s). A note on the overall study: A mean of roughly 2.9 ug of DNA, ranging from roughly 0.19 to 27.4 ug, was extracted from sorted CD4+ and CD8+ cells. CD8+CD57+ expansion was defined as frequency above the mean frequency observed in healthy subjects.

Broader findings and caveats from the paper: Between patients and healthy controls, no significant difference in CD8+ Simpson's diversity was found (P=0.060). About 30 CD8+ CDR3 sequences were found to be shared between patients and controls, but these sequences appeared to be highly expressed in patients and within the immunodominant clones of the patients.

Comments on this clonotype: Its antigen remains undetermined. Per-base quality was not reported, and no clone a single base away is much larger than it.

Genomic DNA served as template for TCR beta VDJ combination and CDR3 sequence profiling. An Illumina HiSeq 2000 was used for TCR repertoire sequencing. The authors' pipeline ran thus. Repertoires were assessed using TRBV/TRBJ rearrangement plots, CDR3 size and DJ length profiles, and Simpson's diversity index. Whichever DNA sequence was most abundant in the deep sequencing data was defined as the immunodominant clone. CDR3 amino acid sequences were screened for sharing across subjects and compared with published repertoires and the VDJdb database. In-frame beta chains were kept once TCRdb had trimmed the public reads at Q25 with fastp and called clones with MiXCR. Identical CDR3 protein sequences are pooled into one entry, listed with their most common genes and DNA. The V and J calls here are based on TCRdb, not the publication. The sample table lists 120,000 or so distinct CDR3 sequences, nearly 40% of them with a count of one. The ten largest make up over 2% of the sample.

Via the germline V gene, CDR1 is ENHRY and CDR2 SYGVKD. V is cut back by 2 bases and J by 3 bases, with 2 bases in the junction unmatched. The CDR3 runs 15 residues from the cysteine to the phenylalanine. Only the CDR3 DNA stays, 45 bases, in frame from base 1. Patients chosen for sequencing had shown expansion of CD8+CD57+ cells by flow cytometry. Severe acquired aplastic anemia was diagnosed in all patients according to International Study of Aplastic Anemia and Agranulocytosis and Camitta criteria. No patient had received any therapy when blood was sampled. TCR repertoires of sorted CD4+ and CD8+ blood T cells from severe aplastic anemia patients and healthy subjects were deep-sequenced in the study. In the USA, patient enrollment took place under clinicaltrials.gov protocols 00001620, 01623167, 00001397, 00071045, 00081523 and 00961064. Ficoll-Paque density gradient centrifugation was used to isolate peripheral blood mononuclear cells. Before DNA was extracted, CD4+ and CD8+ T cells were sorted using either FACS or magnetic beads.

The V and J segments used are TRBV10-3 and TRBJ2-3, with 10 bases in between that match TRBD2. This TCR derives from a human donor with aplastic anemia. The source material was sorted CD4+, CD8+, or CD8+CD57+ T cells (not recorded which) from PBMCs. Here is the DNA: TGTGCCATCAGTGAGCCAGCGGGGGGGACAGATACGCAGTATTTT. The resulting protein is CAISEPAGGTDTQYF.